What follows are 8 T cell receptor beta chains derived from one specimen sequenced in a study of blood T cells in healthy people across ages (dated by TCRdb to about 2015). The receptor library was made with 5' RACE. The sequencing machine was an Illumina HiSeq 2500. A second PCR of about 6 to 11 cycles was run with a J-beta primer mix and a sample-barcoded 5' primer. TCRdb redid the processing of the public reads, applying fastp at Q25 and MiXCR, and retained in-frame beta chains. All rows with the same CDR3 protein become a single entry with the most common DNA and genes. Counted in this sample were roughly 900,000 distinct CDR3 sequences; under 30% of them appeared once. The ten largest clonotypes hold around 15% of the sample. Input material: blood. The receptors shown here come from an elderly woman in good health.

The gene calls are TRBV28 and TRBJ2-5; 8 positions agree with TRBD1. This CDR3 has 15 amino acids. Per the germline V gene, CDR1 is MDHEN and CDR2 is SYDVKM. The trim removed 5 bases at V and 3 bases at J, leaving 8 bases unmatched. Written as DNA, the CDR3 is TGTGCCAGCAGTCGTATCAGGGGGCGCGAAGAGACCCAGTACTTC. Residues: CASSRIRGREETQYF.

The rearrangement joins TRBV11-3 to TRBJ2-2; tentatively, D is TRBD2 (6 bases). Per the germline V gene, CDR1 is SGHNT and CDR2 is YENEEA. V dropped 5 bases and J dropped 6 bases, with 16 bases sitting between them. CDR3 length equals 15 residues. The chain's CDR3 is CASSLDGGIPGELFF. CDR3 nucleotides: TGTGCCAGCAGCCTGGACGGGGGAATCCCCGGGGAGCTGTTTTTT.

As to this clonotype: One base away lies a much larger clone, so this may be a sequencing read error. The chain is built from TRBV7-2 and TRBJ2-3; tentative D call: TRBD2 (6 bases). Germline CDR1 is SGHTA and CDR2 is FQGNSA. CDR3 length: 16 residues. The CDR3: CACSLQPGLRTDTQYF. CDR3 DNA sequence: TGTGCCTGCAGCCTCCAGCCGGGACTCCGCACAGATACGCAGTATTTT.

The chain joins TRBV7-8 to TRBJ1-2; 8 positions match TRBD1. The ends lost 1 base at V and 2 bases at J; junction bases unmatched: 6. The germline CDR1 and CDR2 sequences are SGHVS and FQNEAQ. The CDR3 spans 16 residues. The CDR3 region has the DNA TGTGCCAGCAGCTTAGTGGGGGACAGGAAAAACTATGGCTACACCTTC. Protein: CASSLVGDRKNYGYTF.

This clonotype was counted only a few times. CDR3 in DNA: TGTGCCAGCAGCCCCCCACGGGCTAGCGGGGGGACTACCACGTTCTTC. Encoded protein: CASSPPRASGGTTTFF. This chain connects TRBV4-2 to TRBJ2-1; 11 nucleotides match TRBD2. The CDR3 is 16 amino acids. Losses at the gene ends were 4 bases for V and 15 bases for J; bases not matched to a gene: 17. The germline gives CDR1 LGHNA, CDR2 YNFKEQ.

This clonotype was observed a handful of times. V and J are TRBV3-1 and TRBJ1-1; D is unclear. The CDR3 totals 13 residues. The V end lost 1 base, the J end lost 7 bases, and 10 bases lay between the germline ends. Germline-derived CDR1 and CDR2 are LGHDT and YNNKEL (reference sequence). DNA of the CDR3: TGTGCCAGCAGCCAAGTTCCATCGGTTGAAGCTTTCTTT. Translating it yields CASSQVPSVEAFF.

Remarks on this clonotype: Just one base apart from a much larger clone, this may be a read error. This sequence joins TRBV7-9 and TRBJ1-4; D call uncertain. CDR1 SEHNR and CDR2 FQNEAQ come from the germline V gene (reference sequence). The CDR3 spans 13 residues. CDR3 loop: CASSLVWEEKRFF. Here the CDR3 DNA reads TGTGCCAGCAGCTTAGTCTGGGAGGAAAAACGGTTTTTT. Filled out from reference TRBV7-9 and TRBJ1-4, the complete variable domain reads DTGVSQNPRHKITKRGQNVTFRCDPISEHNRLYWYRQTLGQGPEFLTYFQNEAQLEKSRLLSDRFSAERPKGSFSTLEIQRTEQGDSAMYLCASSLVWEEKRFFGSGTQLSVL.

Ten or more counts support this clonotype. The chain employs TRBV5-6 and TRBJ2-7; no clear D gene. V was shortened by 7 bases and J by 4 bases, with 15 bases between the two germline ends. The CDR3 extends over 13 amino acids. The V gene's germline CDR1 is SGHDT and CDR2 YYEEEE. The CDR3: CASVKVPSYEQYF. The CDR3 DNA reads TGTGCCAGCGTGAAGGTCCCCAGTTACGAGCAGTACTTC.